What follows is one TCR beta chain and its context. These data originate in a study of technical replicates of blood from a handful of donors. TCRdb's table, derived via immunoSEQ multiplex PCR, lists solely in-frame clones and lacks some. The sample contains some 50,000 clones, about 93% of which appear only once. Germline values: CDR1 SGHNT, CDR2 YYREEE (reference sequence). J gave up 6 bases and V 10 bases, and 17 bases lay outside the gene matches. CDR3 length equals 16 residues. This clonotype was obtained from a human donor in good health. This chain links TRBV5-4 with TRBJ2-1, with 9 bases matching TRBD1. The sample taken for sequencing was T cells isolated from PBMCs. The CDR3 loop reads CAVNGQGMLGSNEQFF. As DNA, the CDR3 is TGTGCCGTTAACGGACAGGGGATGTTGGGGAGCAATGAGCAGTTCTTC.